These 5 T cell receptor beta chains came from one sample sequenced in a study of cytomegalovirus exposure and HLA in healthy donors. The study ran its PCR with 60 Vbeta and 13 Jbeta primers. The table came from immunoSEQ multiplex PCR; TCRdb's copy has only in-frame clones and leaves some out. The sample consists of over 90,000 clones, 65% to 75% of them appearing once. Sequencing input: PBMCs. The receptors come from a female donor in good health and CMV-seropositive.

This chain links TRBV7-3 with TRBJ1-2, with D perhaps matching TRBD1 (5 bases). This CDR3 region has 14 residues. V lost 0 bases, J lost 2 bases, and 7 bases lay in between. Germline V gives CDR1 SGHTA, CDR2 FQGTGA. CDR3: CASSLTGGNYGYTF. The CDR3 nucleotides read TGTGCCAGCAGCTTAACGGGGGGAAACTATGGCTACACCTTC. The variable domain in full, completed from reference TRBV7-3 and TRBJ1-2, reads GAGVSQTPSNKVTEKGKYVELRCDPISGHTALYWYRQSLGQGPEFLIYFQGTGAADDSGLPNDRFFAVRPEGSVSTLKIQRTERGDSAVYLCASSLTGGNYGYTFGSGTRLTVV.

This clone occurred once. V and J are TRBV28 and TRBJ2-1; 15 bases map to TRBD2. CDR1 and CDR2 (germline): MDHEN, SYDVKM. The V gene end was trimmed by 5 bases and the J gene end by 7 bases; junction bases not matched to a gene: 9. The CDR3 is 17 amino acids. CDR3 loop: CASSTRGLAGGRNEQFF. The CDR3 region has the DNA TGTGCCAGCAGTACTCGAGGACTAGCGGGAGGGAGGAATGAGCAGTTCTTC.

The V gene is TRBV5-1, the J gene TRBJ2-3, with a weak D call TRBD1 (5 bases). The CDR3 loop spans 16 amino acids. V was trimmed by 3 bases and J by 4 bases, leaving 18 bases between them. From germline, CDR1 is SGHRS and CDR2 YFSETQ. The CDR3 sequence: CASSSAGRVVSDTQYF. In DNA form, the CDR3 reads TGCGCCAGCAGCTCCGCCGGCAGGGTGGTGTCAGATACGCAGTATTTT.

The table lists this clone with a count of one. CDR3 sequence: CASMSNTEAFF. CDR3 sequence (DNA): TGTGCCAGCATGTCTAACACTGAAGCTTTCTTT. The chain is built from TRBV13 and TRBJ1-1, with D unclear. This CDR3 has 11 amino acids. V was clipped by 7 bases and J by 2 bases, with 5 bases between them. Germline CDR1 is PRHDT and CDR2 is FYEKMQ (reference sequence).

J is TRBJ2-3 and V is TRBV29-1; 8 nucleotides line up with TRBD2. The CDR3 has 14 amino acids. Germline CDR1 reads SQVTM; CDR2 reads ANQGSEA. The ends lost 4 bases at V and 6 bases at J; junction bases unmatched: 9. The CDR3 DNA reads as TGCAGCGTTGCGGGGACTAGGAGGTTGGATACGCAGTATTTT. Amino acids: CSVAGTRRLDTQYF.